Each of the 3 T cell receptor beta chains below was sequenced from the same sample in a study of blood T cells in healthy people across ages. PCR was performed a second time for about 7 to 12 cycles using a sample-barcoded 5' primer and a J-beta primer mix. TCRdb recomputed calls from the 5' RACE reads with MiXCR, one row per CDR3 protein. The table shows approximately 800,000 distinct CDR3 sequences, with 30% to 45% occurring only once. Sequences were obtained from blood. Receptors originate from a man between 18 and 29 years old in good health.

J is TRBJ2-3 and V is TRBV2; no clear D. CDR1 is SNHLY, CDR2 FYNNEI, per germline. Trimming removed 7 bases at V and 1 base at J, with 6 bases between. The CDR3 loop spans 12 amino acids. The CDR3 DNA follows: TGTGCCAGCAATCGCCGCACAGATACGCAGTATTTT. Protein product: CASNRRTDTQYF.

Note on this clonotype: Just one base apart from a much larger clone, this may be a read error. This rearrangement joins TRBV4-2 to TRBJ2-1, with 13 bases identical to TRBD2. V was pared by 9 bases and J by 0 bases, with 8 bases of the junction left unmatched. This CDR3 region has 17 residues. Per the germline V gene, CDR1 is LGHNA and CDR2 is YNFKEQ. Here the CDR3 reads CASAGTSGISSYNEQFF. In DNA, the CDR3 is TGTGCCAGTGCCGGGACTAGCGGGATTTCCTCCTACAATGAGCAGTTCTTC.

The chain has TRBV6-6 and TRBJ2-2; 13 bases agree with TRBD2. The CDR3 is 16 residues long. Trimming removed 5 bases from V and 7 bases from J; junction bases left unmatched: 7. Per germline, CDR1 MNHNY and CDR2 SVGAGI (reference sequence). This CDR3 is CASSPRLAGGIGELFF. The CDR3 region has the DNA TGTGCCAGCAGTCCTCGACTAGCGGGGGGCATCGGGGAGCTGTTTTTT.